One and the same sample provided the 31 T cell receptor beta chains below, sequenced in a study of T cells in Graves' hyperthyroidism and ophthalmopathy (dated by TCRdb to between 2017 and 2020). Library construction relied on multiplex PCR. The sample was run on an Illumina HiSeq 2000. The TCR beta CDR3 regions were amplified from RNA transcripts. For the first round of RT-PCR on the TCR CDR3, the HTBI primer set was used together with the Qiagen OneStep RT-PCR kit. The raw public reads went through TCRdb reprocessing: fastp at Q25, MiXCR clone calling, in-frame beta chains kept. Each CDR3 protein gets just one entry, which takes the most common genes and DNA from the rows behind it. The sample data list 500,000 to 750,000 distinct CDR3 sequences, and less than 20% of these were observed just once. 6.5% to 8% of the sample belongs to the ten largest clones. Specimen: blood. These TCRs come from a woman under 40 with Graves' hyperthyroidism.

This clonotype was observed many times. This chain connects TRBV18 to TRBJ1-1, with 9 bases matching TRBD1. The junction had 3 bases not matched to a gene; V was cut back by 3 bases and J by 1 base. The CDR3 length is 15 residues. Germline V lookup: CDR1 KGHSH, CDR2 LQKENI. In DNA, the CDR3 is TGTGCCAGCTCACCCGCGGACAGGGGGAACACTGAAGCTTTCTTT. Translation gives CASSPADRGNTEAFF. Full variable domain (remainder filled in from reference TRBV18 and TRBJ1-1): NAGVMQNPRHLVRRRGQEARLRCSPMKGHSHVYWYRQLPEEGLKFMVYLQKENIIDESGMPKERFSAEFPKEGPSILRIQQVVRGDSAAYFCASSPADRGNTEAFFGQGTRLTVV.

This clonotype was counted only a few times. The genes are TRBV27 and TRBJ1-5, with D possibly being TRBD1 (5 bases). Germline lookup yields CDR1 MNHEY and CDR2 SMNVEV (reference sequence). Trimming pared 3 bases from V and 3 bases from J, leaving 12 bases between. CDR3 length equals 15 residues. CDR3 sequence reads: CASSFSGTNNQPQHF. The CDR3 nucleotides are TGTGCCAGCAGTTTTTCCGGGACTAACAATCAGCCCCAGCATTTT.

This clonotype was found many times. The CDR3 here is CASSRDLPSEQYF. DNA of the CDR3: TGTGCCAGCAGCCGGGACTTACCATCCGAGCAGTACTTC. The chain is built from TRBV7-9 and TRBJ2-7; weak D call: TRBD2 (6 bases). Germline values: CDR1 SEHNR, CDR2 FQNEAQ (reference sequence). This CDR3 comprises 13 residues. Trimming removed 5 bases at V and 6 bases at J, with 14 bases between.

This clonotype came up a few times. The J gene is TRBJ2-3, the V gene TRBV24-1; 10 bases agree with TRBD1. The germline CDR1 and CDR2 sequences are KGHDR and SFDVKD. V lost 5 bases, J lost 7 bases, and 14 bases stayed unmatched. This CDR3 is 17 amino acids long. CDR3 loop: CATSALNRDRGGNTQYF. The CDR3 region has the DNA TGTGCCACCAGTGCCCTGAACCGGGACAGGGGAGGAAATACGCAGTATTTT.

This clonotype turned up a few times. This chain connects TRBV10-3 to TRBJ1-2; no clear D gene. CDR1 ENHRY and CDR2 SYGVKD come from the germline V gene. The CDR3 is made up of 14 amino acids. V gave up 1 base and J gave up 4 bases, with 10 bases separating them. CDR3 region: CAISEWEGSYGYTF. CDR3 nucleotide sequence: TGTGCCATCAGTGAGTGGGAGGGTTCCTATGGCTACACCTTC.

This clonotype was seen ten or more times. The CDR3 region is CASSLDVGGAGQPQHF. The DNA of the CDR3 is TGCGCCAGCAGCTTGGACGTAGGGGGCGCGGGTCAGCCCCAGCATTTT. This rearrangement joins TRBV5-1 to TRBJ1-5; 7 bases fit TRBD1. V gave up 0 bases and J gave up 6 bases; unmatched junction bases: 9. The CDR3 length is 16 residues. The germline V gene encodes CDR1 SGHRS and CDR2 YFSETQ.

The chain carries TRBV6-4 and TRBJ2-1; D may be TRBD2 (6 bases). The CDR3 totals 16 residues. Germline V gives CDR1 MRHNA, CDR2 SNTAGT. V lost 0 bases, J lost 4 bases, and 13 bases lay in between. The CDR3 nucleotides are TGTGCCAGCAGTGACTCGGCGGGGCCTGCTTACAATGAGCAGTTCTTC. Amino acids: CASSDSAGPAYNEQFF.

This clonotype has ten or more counts. V gene TRBV20-1 combines with J gene TRBJ2-7; 7 bases agree with TRBD2. The CDR3 is 15 amino acids. J was trimmed by 2 bases and V by 0 bases; bases with no gene match: 7. Germline lookup yields CDR1 DFQATT and CDR2 SNEGSKA (reference sequence). CDR3 bases: TGCAGTGCTAGAGATTCCAGCGGGACTACCTACGAGCAGTACTTC. Amino acid sequence: CSARDSSGTTYEQYF.

This clonotype was observed at least ten times. This sequence joins TRBV7-2 and TRBJ2-7; the D gene is possibly TRBD1 (7 bases). With 8 bases removed from V and 5 bases from J, the gap between germline ends came to 19 bases. Per the germline V gene, CDR1 is SGHTA and CDR2 is FQGNSA. The CDR3 totals 14 residues. The CDR3 coding sequence is TGTGCCAGCCGGGGGAGTCAGGGGGTGAACGAGCAGTACTTC. Its translation: CASRGSQGVNEQYF.

This clonotype came up many times. The chain recombines TRBV9 with TRBJ2-5, with D maybe TRBD1 (6 bases). Trimming left V 2 bases short and J 4 bases short, with 9 bases between. CDR3 length: 13 amino acids. Germline loops: CDR1 SGDLS, CDR2 YYNGEE. CDR3 residues: CASSVGTRETQYF. The CDR3 coding sequence is TGTGCCAGCAGCGTGGGGACAAGAGAGACCCAGTACTTC.

The J gene is TRBJ2-7, the V gene TRBV30, with a possible D match to TRBD1 (6 bases). The germline V gene encodes CDR1 GTSNPN and CDR2 SVGIG (reference sequence). Trimming cost V 2 bases and J 2 bases, with 10 bases left between them. CDR3 length: 13 residues. CDR3 sequence (DNA): TGTGCCTGGAGTTATGGACAGACCTACGAGCAGTACTTC. Protein sequence: CAWSYGQTYEQYF.

Many counts were recorded for this clonotype. The chain has TRBV25-1 and TRBJ2-1; no clear D. This CDR3 region has 14 residues. Germline V CDR1 and CDR2: MGHDK, SYGVNS. V lost 5 bases, J lost 2 bases, and 10 bases lay in between. For the CDR3, the DNA is TGTGCCAGCAGTCCCCTCTTACCCTACAATGAGCAGTTCTTC. It translates to CASSPLLPYNEQFF. Combining the CDR3 with reference TRBV25-1 and TRBJ2-1 gives the whole variable domain EADIYQTPRYLVIGTGKKITLECSQTMGHDKMYWYQQDPGMELHLIHYSYGVNSTEKGDLSSESTVSRIRTEHFPLTLESARPSHTSQYLCASSPLLPYNEQFFGPGTRLTVL.

This clonotype was counted many times. This rearrangement joins TRBV28 to TRBJ2-1, with D possibly called TRBD1 or TRBD2 (5 bases each). CDR1 and CDR2 (germline): MDHEN, SYDVKM. V was shortened by 2 bases and J by 8 bases, with 28 bases between the two germline ends. The CDR3 extends over 19 amino acids. The CDR3 DNA sequence: TGTGCCAGCAGTTTACGGCAGGTCGGGGATGGGGCCCTTGTCCATGAGCAGTTCTTC. Protein: CASSLRQVGDGALVHEQFF. Full variable domain (outside the CDR3, taken from reference TRBV28 and TRBJ2-1): DVKVTQSSRYLVKRTGEKVFLECVQDMDHENMFWYRQDPGLGLRLIYFSYDVKMKEKGDIPEGYSVSREKKERFSLILESASTNQTSMYLCASSLRQVGDGALVHEQFFGPGTRLTVL.

V gene TRBV20-1 combines with J gene TRBJ2-1, with D perhaps being TRBD1 or TRBD2 (5 bases each). The CDR3 has 12 residues. From germline, CDR1 is DFQATT and CDR2 SNEGSKA (reference sequence). V gave up 5 bases and J gave up 6 bases, with 11 bases separating them. The CDR3 reads CSAWDLLNEQFF. As DNA, the CDR3 is TGCAGTGCTTGGGACCTCCTCAATGAGCAGTTCTTC.

This clonotype has ten or more counts. The chain employs TRBV3-1 and TRBJ1-1; tentative D call: TRBD1 (6 bases). Germline loops: CDR1 LGHDT, CDR2 YNNKEL (reference sequence). There are 15 residues in the CDR3. The V end was cut by 3 bases, the J end by 1 base, with 12 bases between. The CDR3 DNA reads TGTGCCAGCAGCCACCGACAGGATAGGAACACTGAAGCTTTCTTT. This sequence encodes CASSHRQDRNTEAFF.

V usage is TRBV10-1 and J usage is TRBJ2-7; 9 bases are a match to TRBD1. CDR1 is WNHNN and CDR2 is SYGVQD in the germline V gene (reference sequence). This CDR3 is 18 amino acids long. J gave up 4 bases and V 9 bases, and 22 bases lay outside the gene matches. CDR3 sequence: CARAPGQGCKDGEYEQYF. CDR3 DNA sequence: TGCGCCAGAGCTCCGGGACAGGGATGTAAGGACGGGGAATACGAGCAGTACTTC.

This clonotype has at least ten counts. J is TRBJ2-2 and V is TRBV6-5; D might be TRBD2 (5 bases). The germline gives CDR1 MNHEY, CDR2 SVGAGI. V was shortened by 0 bases and J by 7 bases, with 9 bases between the two germline ends. The CDR3 totals 14 residues. Here the CDR3 DNA reads TGTGCCAGCAGTTACTCGAATGCGGGCGGGGAGCTGTTTTTT. Protein product: CASSYSNAGGELFF.

The sample holds a few counts of this clonotype. This chain uses TRBV10-3 with TRBJ2-1; D ambiguous. CDR3 size: 11 residues. The V and J ends lost 3 bases and 8 bases respectively, with 5 bases between them. CDR1 ENHRY and CDR2 SYGVKD come from the germline V gene. The CDR3 nucleotides are TGTGCCATCAGTGAATTGGATGAGCAGTTCTTC. Amino acids: CAISELDEQFF.

In its sample, this clonotype was seen many times. The chain is built from TRBV20-1 and TRBJ2-3; D unclear. The CDR3 length is 11 residues. Germline-derived CDR1 and CDR2 are DFQATT and SNEGSKA (reference sequence). Trimming took off 1 base at V and 1 base at J, with 0 bases between the two ends. DNA of the CDR3: TGCAGTGCTAGAGGCACAGATACGCAGTATTTT. This encodes CSARGTDTQYF.

This clonotype was found many times. The J gene is TRBJ2-1, the V gene TRBV24-1; TRBD1 aligns across 8 bases. This CDR3 is built from 20 residues. V lost 0 bases, J lost 7 bases, and 19 bases stayed unmatched. CDR1 is KGHDR, CDR2 SFDVKD, per germline. This chain's CDR3 is CATSDLVWFTEQGATNEQFF. CDR3 DNA sequence: TGTGCCACCAGTGATTTGGTCTGGTTTACGGAGCAGGGGGCCACAAATGAGCAGTTCTTC.

There are a few counts of this clonotype. The chain couples TRBV20-1 to TRBJ1-2; 11 bases line up with TRBD1. The CDR3 is made up of 15 amino acids. The V segment lost 2 bases and the J segment 4 bases; nucleotides outside the gene matches: 6. Germline assignment: CDR1 DFQATT and CDR2 SNEGSKA (reference sequence). This chain's CDR3 is CSARRTGGAGYGYTF. The CDR3 DNA reads TGCAGTGCTAGACGGACAGGGGGCGCGGGCTATGGCTACACCTTC.

The CDR3 nucleotides read TGTGCCAGCAGCCAAGACCCAGCGGGAGGCGGTAATGAGCAGTTCTTC. It encodes CASSQDPAGGGNEQFF. This chain uses TRBV4-2 with TRBJ2-1, with 9 bases identical to TRBD2. CDR1 and CDR2 (germline): LGHNA, YNFKEQ. J gave up 7 bases and V 0 bases, and 7 bases lay outside the gene matches. This CDR3 spans 16 amino acids.

About this clonotype itself: Because the CDR3 is missing its conserved closing phenylalanine or tryptophan, this is likely a read error. The chain joins TRBV20-1 to TRBJ2-7; 11 bases agree with TRBD1. This CDR3 contains 13 residues. CDR1 and CDR2 from the germline V gene are DFQATT and SNEGSKA (reference sequence). The trim removed 5 bases at V and 7 bases at J, leaving 7 bases unmatched. The CDR3 region is CSAYTGQGGEQYL. CDR3 DNA: TGCAGTGCTTATACGGGACAGGGGGGTGAGCAGTACCTC.

This clonotype was counted many times. The gene calls are TRBV2 and TRBJ2-1, with a possible D match to TRBD2 (5 bases). Germline values: CDR1 SNHLY, CDR2 FYNNEI. Trimming removed 8 bases from V and 4 bases from J, with 12 bases in between. The CDR3 has 13 amino acids. CDR3 DNA sequence: TGTGCCAGCGAAACCGGGGATTACAATGAGCAGTTCTTC. It specifies CASETGDYNEQFF.

This clonotype was observed at least ten times. The rearrangement uses TRBV7-9 and TRBJ2-1, with a tentative D call TRBD1 (6 bases). The CDR3 is 16 amino acids. CDR1 and CDR2 from the germline V gene are SEHNR and FQNEAQ (reference sequence). V dropped 5 bases and J dropped 6 bases, with 20 bases sitting between them. The CDR3 coding sequence is TGTGCCAGCAGCCTAGAAACAGGGTACCCCTCCAATGAGCAGTTCTTC. Amino acid sequence: CASSLETGYPSNEQFF.

Points on this clonotype: This may arise from a read error, as a much more abundant clone is one base away. The gene calls are TRBV28 and TRBJ1-1; tentative D call: TRBD1 (5 bases). The CDR3 sequence is 14 residues long. V was pared by 5 bases and J by 1 base, with 11 bases between. CDR1 and CDR2 (germline): MDHEN, SYDVKM. The CDR3 region has the DNA TGTGCCAGCAGTCTGAACGGACAGAACACTGAAGCTTTCTTT. Translation gives CASSLNGQNTEAFF. The variable domain in full, with the rest retrieved from reference TRBV28 and TRBJ1-1, is DVKVTQSSRYLVKRTGEKVFLECVQDMDHENMFWYRQDPGLGLRLIYFSYDVKMKEKGDIPEGYSVSREKKERFSLILESASTNQTSMYLCASSLNGQNTEAFFGQGTRLTVV.

As regards this clonotype: Given a much more abundant clone one base away, this may be a read error. V usage is TRBV27 and J usage is TRBJ2-3, with no clear D. V shed 3 bases and J shed 4 bases, with 14 bases lying between them. The CDR3 length is 15 residues. Germline V gene sequence: CDR1 MNHEY, CDR2 SMNVEV (reference sequence). For the CDR3, the DNA is TGTGCCAGCAGTTTGGCCGCTGGTCCCGCAGATACGCAGTATTTT. The encoded protein is CASSLAAGPADTQYF.

This rearrangement joins TRBV9 to TRBJ2-3; D gene unclear. Germline lookup yields CDR1 SGDLS and CDR2 YYNGEE. CDR3 length: 15 residues. V lost 2 bases and J 1 base, leaving 11 bases between the germline ends. CDR3: CASSVFGSGTDTQYF. The CDR3, as DNA: TGTGCCAGCAGCGTCTTTGGGTCAGGCACAGATACGCAGTATTTT.

V gene TRBV20-1 combines with J gene TRBJ2-7; D not resolved. The CDR3 runs 13 residues. V gave up 1 base and J gave up 6 bases, with 13 bases separating them. Germline-derived CDR1 and CDR2 are DFQATT and SNEGSKA (reference sequence). The CDR3 spells CSARVPYGREQYF. The CDR3 DNA follows: TGCAGTGCTAGAGTACCTTATGGGCGCGAGCAGTACTTC.

This clonotype was counted between two and nine times. The chain has TRBV29-1 and TRBJ2-7; possibly TRBD1 for D (5 bases). The CDR3 extends over 12 amino acids. Trimming pared 4 bases from V and 4 bases from J, leaving 11 bases between. Germline V gene lookup returns CDR1 SQVTM and CDR2 ANQGSEA. CDR3 sequence (DNA): TGCAGCGTTGGAGAACAGGATTACGAGCAGTACTTC. This sequence encodes CSVGEQDYEQYF.

This chain connects TRBV4-3 to TRBJ2-5; 11 nucleotides line up with TRBD2. The CDR3 consists of 17 residues. V was pared by 4 bases and J by 5 bases, with 12 bases of the junction left unmatched. Germline V gene sequence: CDR1 LGHNA, CDR2 YSLEER. CDR3 nucleotides: TGCGCCAGCAGCCTGGGGACCTTAGCGGGAGGGTCTGAGACCCAGTACTTC. Its translation is CASSLGTLAGGSETQYF.